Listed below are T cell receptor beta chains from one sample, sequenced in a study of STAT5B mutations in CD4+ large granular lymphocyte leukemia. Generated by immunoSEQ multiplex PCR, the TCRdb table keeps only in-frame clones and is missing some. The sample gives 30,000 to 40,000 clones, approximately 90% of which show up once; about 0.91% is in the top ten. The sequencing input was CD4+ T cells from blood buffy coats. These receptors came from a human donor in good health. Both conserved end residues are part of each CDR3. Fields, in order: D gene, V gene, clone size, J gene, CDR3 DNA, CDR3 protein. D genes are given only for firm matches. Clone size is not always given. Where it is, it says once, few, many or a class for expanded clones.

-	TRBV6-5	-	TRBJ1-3	TGTGCCAGCAGTTACTCGTTCTCCGTTCGCATAAACACCATATATTTT	CASSYSFSVRINTIYF
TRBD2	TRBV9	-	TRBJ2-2	TGTGCCAGCACTGCCCATAGCGGGGGGAACACCGGGGAGCTGTTTTTT	CASTAHSGGNTGELFF
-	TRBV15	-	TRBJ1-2	TGTGCCACCAGCAGAGAGGTAACGAGCGACTATGGCTACACCTTC	CATSREVTSDYGYTF
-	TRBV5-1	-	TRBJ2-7	TGCGCCAGCAGCTTAGGCCAGGGTGGCGACGAGCAGTACTTC	CASSLGQGGDEQYF
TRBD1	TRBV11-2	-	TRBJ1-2	TGTGCCAGCAGCTTTACAGGGGGGAACTATGGCTACACCTTC	CASSFTGGNYGYTF
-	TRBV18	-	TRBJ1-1	TGTGCCAGCTCACCAAAGGGGCGAGGCACTGAAGCTTTCTTT	CASSPKGRGTEAFF
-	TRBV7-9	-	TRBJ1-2	TGTGCCAGCAGCTTAGGAGGGGGTCTTGGGGAATATAACTATGGCTACACCTTC	CASSLGGGLGEYNYGYTF
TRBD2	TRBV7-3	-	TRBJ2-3	TGTGCCAGCAGCCGTCGCGTGCGAGGACTAGCGGGCAACACTCTAAGCACAGATACGCAGTATTTT	CASSRRVRGLAGNTLSTDTQYF
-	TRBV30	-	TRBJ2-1	TGTGCCTGGACACCCTACAATGAGCAGTTCTTC	CAWTPYNEQFF
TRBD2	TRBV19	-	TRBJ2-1	TGTGCCAGTAACCTAGCGGGAGGGAGTGAGCAGTTCTTC	CASNLAGGSEQFF
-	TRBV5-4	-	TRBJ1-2	TGTGCCAGCAGCTTGTTCGGGGCGAACTATGGCTACACCTTC	CASSLFGANYGYTF
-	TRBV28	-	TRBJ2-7	TGTGCCAGCAGTCCGCAGGGTAACTTCCACGAGCAGTACTTC	CASSPQGNFHEQYF
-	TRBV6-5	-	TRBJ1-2	TGTGCCAGCAGCCCTCCGACTACTAACTATGGCTACACCTTC	CASSPPTTNYGYTF
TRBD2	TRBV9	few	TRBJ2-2	TGTGCCAGCAGCGACCCAAGACTAGCGGGGGCCGGGGAGCTGTTTTTT	CASSDPRLAGAGELFF
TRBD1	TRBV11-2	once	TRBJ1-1	TGTGCCAGCAGCTATAGGATATGGGGGACAGAGAACACTGAAGCTTTCTTT	CASSYRIWGTENTEAFF
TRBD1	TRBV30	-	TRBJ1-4	TGTGCCTGGAGTGTAAACAGGGGCAATGAAAAACTGTTTTTT	CAWSVNRGNEKLFF
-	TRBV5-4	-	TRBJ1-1	TGTGCCAGCAGCCCGCTCAAGGGGCTGAACACTGAAGCTTTCTTT	CASSPLKGLNTEAFF
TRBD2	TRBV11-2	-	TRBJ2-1	TGTGCCAGCAGCTTCTTTGGGACTAGCGACAATGAGCAGTTCTTC	CASSFFGTSDNEQFF
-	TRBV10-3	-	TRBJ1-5	TGTGCCATCAGCATCCACGGGAGCAATCAGCCCCAGCATTTT	CAISIHGSNQPQHF
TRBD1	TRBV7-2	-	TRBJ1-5	TGTGCCAGCAGCGTAGAGGGACAGGGCATTGCCCAGCATTTT	CASSVEGQGIAQHF
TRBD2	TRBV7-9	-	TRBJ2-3	TGTGCCAGCAGCTTCTCTAGCGGTGACACAGATACGCAGTATTTT	CASSFSSGDTDTQYF
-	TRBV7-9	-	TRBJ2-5	TGTGCCAGCAGCAGGACTACCTATCAAGAGACCCAGTACTTC	CASSRTTYQETQYF
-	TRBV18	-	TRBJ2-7	TGTGCCAGCTCACCGAGAGACCAGCGGAGGGAGCAGTACTTC	CASSPRDQRREQYF